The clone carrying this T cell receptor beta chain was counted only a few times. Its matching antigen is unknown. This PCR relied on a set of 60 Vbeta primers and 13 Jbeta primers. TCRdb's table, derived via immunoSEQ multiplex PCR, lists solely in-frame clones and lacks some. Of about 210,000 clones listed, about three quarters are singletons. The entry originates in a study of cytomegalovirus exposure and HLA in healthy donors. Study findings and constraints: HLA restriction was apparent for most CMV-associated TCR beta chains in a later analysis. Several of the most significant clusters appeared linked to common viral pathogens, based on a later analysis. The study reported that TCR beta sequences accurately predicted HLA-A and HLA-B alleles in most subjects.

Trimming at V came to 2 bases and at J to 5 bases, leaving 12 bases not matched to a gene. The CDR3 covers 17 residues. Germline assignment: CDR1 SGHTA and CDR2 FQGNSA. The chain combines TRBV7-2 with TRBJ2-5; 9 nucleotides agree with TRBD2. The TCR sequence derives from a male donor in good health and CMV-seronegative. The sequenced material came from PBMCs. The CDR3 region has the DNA TGTGCCAGCAGCTTAACTCCTATAGCGGGAGAGGGGGAGACCCAGTACTTC. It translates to CASSLTPIAGEGETQYF.